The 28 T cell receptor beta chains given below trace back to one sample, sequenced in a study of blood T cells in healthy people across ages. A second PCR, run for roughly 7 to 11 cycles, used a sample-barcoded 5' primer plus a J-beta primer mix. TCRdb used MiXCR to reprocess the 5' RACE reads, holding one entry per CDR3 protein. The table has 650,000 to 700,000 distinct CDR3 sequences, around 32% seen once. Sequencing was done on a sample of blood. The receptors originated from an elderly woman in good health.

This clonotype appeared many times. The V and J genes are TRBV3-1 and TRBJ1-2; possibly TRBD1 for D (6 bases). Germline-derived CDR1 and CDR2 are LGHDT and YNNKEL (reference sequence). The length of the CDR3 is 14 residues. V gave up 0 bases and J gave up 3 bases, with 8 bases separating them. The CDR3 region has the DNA TGTGCCAGCAGCCAAGAAAGGGGGGACTATGGCTACACCTTC. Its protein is CASSQERGDYGYTF.

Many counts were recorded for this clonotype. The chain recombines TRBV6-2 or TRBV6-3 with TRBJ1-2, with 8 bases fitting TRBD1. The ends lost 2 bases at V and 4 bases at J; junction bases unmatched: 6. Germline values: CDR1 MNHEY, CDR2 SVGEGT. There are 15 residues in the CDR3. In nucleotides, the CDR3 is TGTGCCAGCAGTTACCGGACAGGGCCCCTCTATGGCTACACCTTC. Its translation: CASSYRTGPLYGYTF.

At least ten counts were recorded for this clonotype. This CDR3 is CSVEATSGANVLTF. The CDR3 nucleotides are TGCAGCGTTGAAGCCACCTCTGGGGCCAACGTCCTGACTTTC. The chain has TRBV29-1 and TRBJ2-6, with D unclear. Trimming took 1 base from V and 0 from J, leaving 4 bases between them. The germline gives CDR1 SQVTM, CDR2 ANQGSEA. This CDR3 comprises 14 residues. The variable domain in full, with the rest retrieved from reference TRBV29-1 and TRBJ2-6, is SAVISQKPSRDICQRGTSLTIQCQVDSQVTMMFWYRQQPGQSLTLIATANQGSEATYESGFVIDKFPISRPNLTFSTLTVSNMSPEDSSIYLCSVEATSGANVLTFGAGSRLTVL.

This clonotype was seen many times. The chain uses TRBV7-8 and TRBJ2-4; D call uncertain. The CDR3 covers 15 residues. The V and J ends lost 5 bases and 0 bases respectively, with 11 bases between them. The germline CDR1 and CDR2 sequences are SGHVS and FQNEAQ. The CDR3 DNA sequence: TGTGCCAGCAGCCCTGCGACCGTAGCCAAAAACATTCAGTACTTC. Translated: CASSPATVAKNIQYF.

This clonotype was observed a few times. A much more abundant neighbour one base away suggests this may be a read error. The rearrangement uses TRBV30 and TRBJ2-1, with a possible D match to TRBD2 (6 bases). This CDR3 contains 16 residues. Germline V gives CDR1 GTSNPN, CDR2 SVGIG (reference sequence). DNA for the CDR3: TGTGCCTGGAGCAGGTGGGAGGCTAGCTCCTACAGTGAGCAGTTCTTC. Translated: CAWSRWEASSYSEQFF.

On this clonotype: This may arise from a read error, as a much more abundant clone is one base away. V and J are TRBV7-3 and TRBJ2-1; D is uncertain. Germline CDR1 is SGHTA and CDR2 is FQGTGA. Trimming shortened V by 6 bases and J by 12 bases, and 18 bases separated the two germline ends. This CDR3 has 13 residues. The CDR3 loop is CASRRTVWDGQFF. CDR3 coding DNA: TGTGCCAGCAGACGGACGGTCTGGGATGGGCAGTTCTTC.

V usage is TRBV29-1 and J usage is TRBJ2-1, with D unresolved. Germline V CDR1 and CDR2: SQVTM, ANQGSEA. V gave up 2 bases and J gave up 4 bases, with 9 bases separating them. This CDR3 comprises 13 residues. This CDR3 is CSVEPDGYNEQFF. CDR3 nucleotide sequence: TGCAGCGTTGAACCCGACGGATACAATGAGCAGTTCTTC.

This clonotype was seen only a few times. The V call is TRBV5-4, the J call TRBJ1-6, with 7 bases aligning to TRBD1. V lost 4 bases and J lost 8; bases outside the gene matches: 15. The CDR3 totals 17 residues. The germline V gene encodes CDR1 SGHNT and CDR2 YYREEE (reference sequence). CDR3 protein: CASSRKALWQGDSPLHF. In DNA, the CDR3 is TGTGCCAGCAGCCGAAAGGCCCTATGGCAGGGGGATTCACCCCTCCACTTT.

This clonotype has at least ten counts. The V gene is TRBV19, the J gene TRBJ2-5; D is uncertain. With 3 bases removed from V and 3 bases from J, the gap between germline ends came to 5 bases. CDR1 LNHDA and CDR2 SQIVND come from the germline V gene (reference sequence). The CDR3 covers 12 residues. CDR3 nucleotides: TGTGCCAGTAGTATGGCGGAAGAGACCCAGTACTTC. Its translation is CASSMAEETQYF.

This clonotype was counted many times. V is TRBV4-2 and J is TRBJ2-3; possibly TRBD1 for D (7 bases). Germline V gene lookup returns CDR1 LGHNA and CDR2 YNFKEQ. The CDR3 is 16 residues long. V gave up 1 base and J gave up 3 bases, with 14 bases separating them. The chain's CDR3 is CASSQVSGGRTDTQYF. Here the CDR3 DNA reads TGTGCCAGCAGCCAAGTGTCAGGGGGGCGGACAGATACGCAGTATTTT.

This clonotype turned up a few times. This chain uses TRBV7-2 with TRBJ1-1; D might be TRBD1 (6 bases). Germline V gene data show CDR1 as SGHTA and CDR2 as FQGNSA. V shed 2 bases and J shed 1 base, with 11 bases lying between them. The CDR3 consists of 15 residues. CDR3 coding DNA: TGTGCCAGCAGCTTATACGGCAGGGGGAACACTGAAGCTTTCTTT. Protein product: CASSLYGRGNTEAFF.

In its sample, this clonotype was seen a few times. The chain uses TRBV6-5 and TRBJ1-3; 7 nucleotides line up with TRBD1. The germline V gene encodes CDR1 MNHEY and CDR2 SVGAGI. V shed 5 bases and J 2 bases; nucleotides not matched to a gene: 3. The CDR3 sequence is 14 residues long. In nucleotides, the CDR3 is TGTGCCAGCAGTCAACAGGGGACTGGAAACACCATATATTTT. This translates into CASSQQGTGNTIYF.

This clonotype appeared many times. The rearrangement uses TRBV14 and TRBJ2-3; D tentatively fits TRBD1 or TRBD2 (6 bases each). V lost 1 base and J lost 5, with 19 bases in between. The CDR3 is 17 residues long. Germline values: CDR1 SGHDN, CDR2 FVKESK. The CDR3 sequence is CASSQGIIAGGLDTQYF. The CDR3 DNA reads TGTGCCAGCAGCCAAGGAATTATCGCTGGGGGGCTAGATACGCAGTATTTT.

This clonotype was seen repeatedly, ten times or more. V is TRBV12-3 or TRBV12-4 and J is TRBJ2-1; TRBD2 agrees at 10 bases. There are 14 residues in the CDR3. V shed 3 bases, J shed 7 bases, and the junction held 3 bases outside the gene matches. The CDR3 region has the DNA TGTGCCAGCAGTTTGAGTAGCGGGGGGAATGAGCAGTTCTTC. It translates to CASSLSSGGNEQFF.

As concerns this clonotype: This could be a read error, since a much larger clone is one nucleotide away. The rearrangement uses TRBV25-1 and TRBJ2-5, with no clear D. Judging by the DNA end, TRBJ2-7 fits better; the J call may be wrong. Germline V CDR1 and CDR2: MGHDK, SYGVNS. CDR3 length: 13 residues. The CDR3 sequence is CASSEYSRIEQYF. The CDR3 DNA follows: TGTGCCAGCAGTGAATATTCCAGGATCGAGCAGTACTTC.

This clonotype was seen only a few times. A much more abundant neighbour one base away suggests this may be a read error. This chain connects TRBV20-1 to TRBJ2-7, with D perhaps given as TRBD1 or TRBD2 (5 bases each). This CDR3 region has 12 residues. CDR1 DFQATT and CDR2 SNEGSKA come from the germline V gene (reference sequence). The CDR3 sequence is CRARGSRGSQYF. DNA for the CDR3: TGCAGGGCTAGAGGTTCCCGGGGCAGCCAGTACTTC.

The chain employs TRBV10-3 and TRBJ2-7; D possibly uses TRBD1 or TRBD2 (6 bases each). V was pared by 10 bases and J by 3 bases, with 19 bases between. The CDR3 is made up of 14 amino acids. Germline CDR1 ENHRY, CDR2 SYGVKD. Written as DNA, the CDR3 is TGTGCCAGTAAGTCCGACAGGACTATCTACGAGCAGTACTTC. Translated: CASKSDRTIYEQYF.

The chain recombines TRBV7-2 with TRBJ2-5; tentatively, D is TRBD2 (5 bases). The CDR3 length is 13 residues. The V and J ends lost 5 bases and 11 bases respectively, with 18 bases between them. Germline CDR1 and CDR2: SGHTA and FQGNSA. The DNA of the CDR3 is TGTGCCAGCAGCCCAATTCGGGGTTATGAGCAGTACTTC. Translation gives CASSPIRGYEQYF.

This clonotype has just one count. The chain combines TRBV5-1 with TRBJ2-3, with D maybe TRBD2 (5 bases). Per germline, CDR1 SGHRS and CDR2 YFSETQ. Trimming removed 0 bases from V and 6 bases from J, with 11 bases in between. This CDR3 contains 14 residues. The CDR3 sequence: CASSLGGVKDTQYF. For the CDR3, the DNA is TGCGCCAGCAGCTTGGGGGGAGTAAAGGATACGCAGTATTTT.

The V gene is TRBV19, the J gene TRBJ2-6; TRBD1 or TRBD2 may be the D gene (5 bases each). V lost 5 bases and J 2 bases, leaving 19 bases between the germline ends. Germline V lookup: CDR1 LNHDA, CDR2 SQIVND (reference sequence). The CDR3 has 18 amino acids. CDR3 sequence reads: CASSAGGPGSTGANVLTF. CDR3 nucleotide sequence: TGTGCCAGTAGTGCTGGGGGACCTGGATCTACTGGGGCCAACGTCCTGACTTTC. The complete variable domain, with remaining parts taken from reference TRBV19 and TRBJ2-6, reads DGGITQSPKYLFRKEGQNVTLSCEQNLNHDAMYWYRQDPGQGLRLIYYSQIVNDFQKGDIAEGYSVSREKKESFPLTVTSAQKNPTAFYLCASSAGGPGSTGANVLTFGAGSRLTVL.

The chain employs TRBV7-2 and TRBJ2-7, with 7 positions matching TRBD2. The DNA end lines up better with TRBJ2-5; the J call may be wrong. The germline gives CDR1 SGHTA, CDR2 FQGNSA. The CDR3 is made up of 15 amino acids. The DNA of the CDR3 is TGTGCCAGCAGCCCGGGTTTTGGGCGGGGGGAGACCCAGTACTTC. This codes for CASSPGFGRGETQYF.

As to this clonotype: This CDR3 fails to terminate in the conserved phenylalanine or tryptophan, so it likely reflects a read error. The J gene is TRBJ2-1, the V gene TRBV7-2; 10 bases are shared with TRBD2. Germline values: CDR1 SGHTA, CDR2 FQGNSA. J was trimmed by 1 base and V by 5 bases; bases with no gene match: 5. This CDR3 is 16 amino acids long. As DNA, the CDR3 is TGTGCCAGCAGCCGCAAACTAGCGGGGTCCTACAATGAGCAGTTCTGC. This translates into CASSRKLAGSYNEQFC.

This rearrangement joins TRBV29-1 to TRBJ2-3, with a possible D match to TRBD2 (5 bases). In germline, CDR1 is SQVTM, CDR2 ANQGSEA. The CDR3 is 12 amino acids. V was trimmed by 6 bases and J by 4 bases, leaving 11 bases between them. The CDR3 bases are TGCAGCGTGGGCCCGGACTCAGATACGCAGTATTTT. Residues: CSVGPDSDTQYF.

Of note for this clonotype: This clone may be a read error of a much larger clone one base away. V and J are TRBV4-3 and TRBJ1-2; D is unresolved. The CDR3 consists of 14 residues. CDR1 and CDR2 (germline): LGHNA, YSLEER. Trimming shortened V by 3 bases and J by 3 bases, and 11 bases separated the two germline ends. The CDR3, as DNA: TGCGCCAGCAGCCATGGTTGGGGAGACTATGGCTACACCTTC. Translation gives CASSHGWGDYGYTF.

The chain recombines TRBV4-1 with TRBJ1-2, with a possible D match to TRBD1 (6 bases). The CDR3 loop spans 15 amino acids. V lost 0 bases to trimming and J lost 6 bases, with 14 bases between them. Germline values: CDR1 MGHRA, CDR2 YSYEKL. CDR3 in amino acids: CASSQDWGQGDGYTF. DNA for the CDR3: TGCGCCAGCAGCCAAGATTGGGGGCAGGGCGATGGCTACACCTTC.

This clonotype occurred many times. The CDR3 region is CASSELRETQYF. The CDR3 bases are TGTGCCAGCAGTGAACTGAGGGAGACCCAGTACTTC. The rearrangement uses TRBV6-1 and TRBJ2-5; D is uncertain. The germline V and J ends were trimmed by 2 bases and 5 bases, with 6 bases remaining between them. From germline, CDR1 is MNHNS and CDR2 SASEGT. CDR3 length equals 12 residues.

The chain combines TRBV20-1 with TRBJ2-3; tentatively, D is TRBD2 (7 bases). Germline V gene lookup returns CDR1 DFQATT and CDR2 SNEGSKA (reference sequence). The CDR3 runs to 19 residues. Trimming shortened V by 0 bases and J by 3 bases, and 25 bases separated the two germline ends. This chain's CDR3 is CSARDSYGGRVSGTDTQYF. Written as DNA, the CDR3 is TGCAGTGCTAGAGATTCCTACGGGGGGCGAGTAAGTGGAACAGATACGCAGTATTTT.

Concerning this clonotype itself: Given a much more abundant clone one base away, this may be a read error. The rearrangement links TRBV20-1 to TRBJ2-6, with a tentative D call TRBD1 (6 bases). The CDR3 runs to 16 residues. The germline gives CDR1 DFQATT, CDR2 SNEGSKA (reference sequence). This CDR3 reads CSAPSGQYSGANVRTF. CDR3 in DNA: TGCAGTGCCCCGAGTGGACAGTACTCTGGGGCCAACGTCCGGACTTTC.